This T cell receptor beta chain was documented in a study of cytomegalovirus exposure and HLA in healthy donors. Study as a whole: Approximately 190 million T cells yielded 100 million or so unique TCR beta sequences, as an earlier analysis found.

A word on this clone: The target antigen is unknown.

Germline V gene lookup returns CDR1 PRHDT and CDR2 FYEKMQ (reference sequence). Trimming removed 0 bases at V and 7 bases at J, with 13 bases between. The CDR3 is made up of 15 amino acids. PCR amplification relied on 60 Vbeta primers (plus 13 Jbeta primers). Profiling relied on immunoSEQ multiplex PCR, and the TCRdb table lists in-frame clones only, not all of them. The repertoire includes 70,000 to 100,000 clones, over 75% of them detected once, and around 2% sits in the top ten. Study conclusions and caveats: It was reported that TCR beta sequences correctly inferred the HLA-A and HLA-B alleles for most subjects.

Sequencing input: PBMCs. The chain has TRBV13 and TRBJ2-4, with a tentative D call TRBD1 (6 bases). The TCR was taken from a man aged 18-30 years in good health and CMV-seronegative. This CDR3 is CASSLGVRGGNIQYF. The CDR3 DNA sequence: TGTGCCAGCAGCTTAGGGGTCAGGGGCGGGAACATTCAGTACTTC.